This TCR beta chain was retrieved from a study of blood T cell repertoires in COVID-19. Study-level background: Spain, Italy and the United States supplied samples that represented acute and convalescent COVID-19.

CDR1 is SGHRS and CDR2 is YFSETQ in the germline V gene. The CDR3 contains 14 residues. V was shortened by 3 bases and J by 4 bases, with 14 bases between the two germline ends. Authors' processing steps: Reference gene primer amplification gave nucleated cell count estimates. Produced via immunoSEQ multiplex PCR; TCRdb's table is partial and in-frame only. The DNA gave D and trimming, while V, J and clone size come from that table. The table has roughly 250,000 clones, 87% seen once. The specimen sequenced was PBMCs or T cells enriched from blood (not recorded which). The source is a woman in her 30s with acute COVID-19. The V gene is TRBV5-1, the J gene TRBJ2-7; possibly TRBD2 for D (6 bases). CDR3 in DNA: TGCGCCAGCAGCTCCGCAGGAGGGGAGTACGAGCAGTACTTC. Its translation is CASSSAGGEYEQYF.